The T cell receptor beta chain under discussion was sequenced for a study of post-analysis software for immune sequencing data. Unique molecular identifiers tagged the TCR beta cDNA libraries. TCRdb re-called the PCR reads with MiXCR, one entry per CDR3 protein. The repertoire holds hundreds of thousands of distinct CDR3 sequences, with approximately 30% as singletons. Overall study findings and caveats: Controls showed significantly higher normalized Chao1 diversity than did multiple sclerosis patients. TRBV5-6, TRBV5-1 and TRBV20-1 were among about 5 TRBV segments more frequent in patients than controls.

With respect to this clonotype: Its antigen is currently unknown.

V gave up 9 bases and J gave up 7 bases, with 13 bases separating them. CDR1 is ENHRY and CDR2 is SYGVKD in the germline V gene. CDR3 length equals 11 residues. The sequence came from a girl under 18 with multiple sclerosis. What was sequenced was blood. This chain joins TRBV10-3 and TRBJ2-7; the D gene is possibly TRBD2 (6 bases). The CDR3 is CAINRAGEQYF. DNA of the CDR3: TGTGCCATTAACCGGGCGGGGGAGCAGTACTTC.